The clone carrying this TCR beta chain has more than one count but fewer than ten. What it binds is unknown. These data originate in a study of T cells after yellow fever vaccination. Study-level information: In the case of low-cell-number fractions, SMART-Seq v4 Ultra Low Input was used for preparation. Study-wide results and caveats: Overlap between CD4 and CD8 compartments was detected for a small share of clonotypes. Reappearance after the booster was seen for most primary-vaccination clones, at roughly 96% CD4 and 70% to 90% CD8.

TCR cDNA was made by 5'RACE template switching, adding a universal primer site and UMIs. TCRdb itself ran the 5' RACE reads through MiXCR, one entry per CDR3 protein. The data hold 300,000 to 350,000 distinct CDR3 sequences, with 3.5% to 4.5% observed a single time. V lost 3 bases and J lost 0, with 9 bases in between. This CDR3 spans 14 amino acids. Germline lookup yields CDR1 DFQATT and CDR2 SNEGSKA (reference sequence). This TCR was sampled from a man between 18 and 35 years old who received the YFV17D yellow fever vaccine. The material sequenced was PBMCs, taken 5 days after the yellow fever booster vaccination. The chain carries TRBV20-1 and TRBJ1-3; no firm D call. Here the CDR3 DNA reads TGCAGTGCTAGTTCGGGAATCTCTGGAAACACCATATATTTT. This codes for CSASSGISGNTIYF.